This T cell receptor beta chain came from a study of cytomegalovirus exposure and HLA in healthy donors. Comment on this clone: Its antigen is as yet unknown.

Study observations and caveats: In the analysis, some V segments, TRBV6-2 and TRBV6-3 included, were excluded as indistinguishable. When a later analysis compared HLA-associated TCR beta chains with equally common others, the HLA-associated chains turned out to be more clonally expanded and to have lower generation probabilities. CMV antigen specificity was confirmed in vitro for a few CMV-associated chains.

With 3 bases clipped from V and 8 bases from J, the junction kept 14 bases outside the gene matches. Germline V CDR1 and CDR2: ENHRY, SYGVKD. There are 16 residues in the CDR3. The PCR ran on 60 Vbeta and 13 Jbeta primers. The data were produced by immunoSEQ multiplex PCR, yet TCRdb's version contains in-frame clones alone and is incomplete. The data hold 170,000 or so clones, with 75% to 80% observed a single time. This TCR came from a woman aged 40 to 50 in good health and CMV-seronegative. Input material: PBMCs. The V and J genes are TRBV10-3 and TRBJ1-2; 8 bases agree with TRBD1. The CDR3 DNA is TGTGCCATCAGTGAAGGACAGGGTTCAGTGGGTTTGGGCTACACCTTC. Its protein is CAISEGQGSVGLGYTF.